This TCR beta chain was recorded in a study of shared clonotypes between healthy human individuals. Findings and limits, study-wide: Few donors restricted represented genetic and exposure-history diversity. Only blood samples were collected, and tissue repertoires likely differ. Several donors showed sharing of about 4.6% of naive CD4 clonotypes.

Profiling relied on immunoSEQ multiplex PCR, and the TCRdb table lists in-frame clones only, not all of them. Of some 690,000 clones listed, around 90% are singletons. CDR1 is LGHNA, CDR2 YSLEER, per germline. V shed 4 bases and J 1 base; nucleotides not matched to a gene: 8. The CDR3 spans 16 residues. Regarding this clone: The target antigen is unknown.

The specimen was memory CD8+ T cells from PBMCs. Subset noted: CD45RO+ cells pooled with CCR7-negative TemRA cells. The V gene is TRBV4-3, the J gene TRBJ2-7; 9 nucleotides align to TRBD2. The sequence was obtained from a man between 18 and 29 years old in good health. Some clones in this sample may be carry-over from other donors' samples. The CDR3: CASSPTLAGISYEQYF. DNA of the CDR3: TGCGCCAGCAGCCCGACCCTAGCGGGAATTTCCTACGAGCAGTACTTC.